One sample yielded the 24 T cell receptor beta chains listed below, sequenced in a study of T cell repertoires in cytomegalovirus infection. Via MiXCR, TCRdb re-called the reads, giving one row per CDR3 protein. The table has approximately 630,000 distinct CDR3 sequences, about 24% seen once; the top ten hold 6.5% to 10%. The sequenced sample consisted of CD8+ T cells from PBMCs. The receptors derive from a human donor in good health (CMV status not recorded). Some clones in this sample may be carry-over from other donors' samples.

The chain has TRBV20-1 and TRBJ1-6, with unresolved D. This CDR3 has 13 amino acids. CDR1 and CDR2 from the germline V gene are DFQATT and SNEGSKA (reference sequence). V lost 5 bases, J lost 5 bases, and 10 bases lay in between. In DNA form, the CDR3 reads TGCAGTGCTCTGGCTCCGGATAATTCACCCCTCCACTTT. This sequence encodes CSALAPDNSPLHF.

This chain joins TRBV28 and TRBJ2-2, with D unclear. The CDR3 totals 15 residues. Germline loops: CDR1 MDHEN, CDR2 SYDVKM. Trimming shortened V by 10 bases and J by 10 bases, and 25 bases separated the two germline ends. Here the CDR3 reads CATTTRAHIIEELFF. The CDR3 DNA reads as TGTGCCACGACAACAAGGGCTCATATTATTGAGGAGCTGTTTTTT.

This clonotype was picked up many times. This rearrangement joins TRBV7-9 to TRBJ2-1; 10 positions agree with TRBD2. The V and J ends lost 2 bases and 0 bases, in that order; junction bases with no gene match: 1. The CDR3 totals 16 residues. Germline assignment: CDR1 SEHNR and CDR2 FQNEAQ (reference sequence). The CDR3 coding sequence is TGTGCCAGCAGCTTACCTAGCGGGGGCTCCTACAATGAGCAGTTCTTC. Its protein product is CASSLPSGGSYNEQFF.

A remark on this clonotype: One end of the junction is discordant with germline, which a read error may explain. The chain joins TRBV5-3 to TRBJ2-7, with D possibly being TRBD1 (6 bases). TRBV5-3 is annotated as an ORF whose role is uncertain. This CDR3 is built from 13 residues. Here the CDR3 reads CASSLSHRAGQYF. CDR3 coding DNA: TGTGCCAGCAGCTTGTCCCACAGGGCGGGGCAGTACTTC.

This clonotype was counted only a few times. The rearrangement joins TRBV5-1 to TRBJ2-5, with 7 bases identical to TRBD2. In germline, CDR1 is SGHRS, CDR2 YFSETQ. The junction had 7 bases not matched to a gene; V was cut back by 0 bases and J by 5 bases. The CDR3 runs to 15 residues. DNA for the CDR3: TGCGCCAGCAGCTTGGCGCTAGCGGCAGGGGAGACCCAGTACTTC. Amino acids: CASSLALAAGETQYF.

This clonotype was observed a few times. The chain links TRBV15 to TRBJ2-4; TRBD1 is a possible D gene (6 bases). Per the germline V gene, CDR1 is LNHNV and CDR2 is YYDKDF (reference sequence). Between the trimmed V and J ends, which lost 5 bases and 3 bases, there was a span of 17 bases. The CDR3 is 16 amino acids. This chain's CDR3 is CATSPREGDGKNIQYF. The DNA for the CDR3 is TGTGCCACCAGCCCCCGAGAGGGGGACGGCAAAAACATTCAGTACTTC.

The chain has TRBV6-8 and TRBJ1-5; D remains unclear. CDR3 length: 16 amino acids. Germline V gene lookup returns CDR1 MNHGY and CDR2 SAAAGT. The germline V and J ends were trimmed by 4 bases and 0 bases, with 13 bases remaining between them. Here the CDR3 reads CASSSALRDSNQPQHF. DNA of the CDR3: TGTGCCAGCAGTTCCGCCCTCCGGGATAGCAATCAGCCCCAGCATTTT.

This clonotype has only a few counts. This chain connects TRBV7-9 to TRBJ1-2; D ambiguous. V lost 8 bases and J 3 bases, leaving 22 bases between the germline ends. This CDR3 comprises 16 residues. The germline gives CDR1 SEHNR, CDR2 FQNEAQ (reference sequence). The chain's CDR3 is CASFLTRPGEDYGYTF. CDR3 DNA sequence: TGTGCCAGCTTTTTGACCAGGCCGGGAGAGGACTATGGCTACACCTTC.

This clonotype was detected only a few times. V usage is TRBV18 and J usage is TRBJ2-7, with D uncertain. Per germline, CDR1 KGHSH and CDR2 LQKENI. The V end lost 1 base, the J end lost 2 bases, and 12 bases lay between the germline ends. This CDR3 comprises 15 residues. The CDR3 spells CASSPRRPETYEQYF. The CDR3 DNA sequence: TGTGCCAGCTCACCACGGAGACCCGAGACCTACGAGCAGTACTTC.

This clonotype was counted at least ten times. The chain recombines TRBV7-2 with TRBJ2-2; D not resolved. This CDR3 is built from 15 residues. Germline V CDR1 and CDR2: SGHTA, FQGNSA. The germline V and J ends were trimmed by 0 bases and 0 bases, with 5 bases remaining between them. The CDR3 coding sequence is TGTGCCAGCAGCTTAGCCCCTACGAACACCGGGGAGCTGTTTTTT. Translating it yields CASSLAPTNTGELFF.

This clonotype was picked up a small number of times. The chain recombines TRBV20-1 with TRBJ2-1; D could derive from TRBD1 or TRBD2 (7 bases each). The CDR3 contains 13 residues. Germline lookup yields CDR1 DFQATT and CDR2 SNEGSKA (reference sequence). The V gene lost 6 bases and the J gene lost 7 bases, with 16 bases spanning the gap. This CDR3 is CSAAGGERNEQFF. As DNA, the CDR3 is TGCAGTGCCGCAGGGGGGGAGCGTAATGAGCAGTTCTTC.

The genes are TRBV10-3 and TRBJ2-1, with D possibly matching TRBD1 (6 bases). The CDR3 totals 13 residues. Germline CDR1 and CDR2: ENHRY and SYGVKD. V gave up 3 bases and J gave up 8 bases, with 11 bases separating them. CDR3 region: CAISETGTDEQFF. The CDR3 DNA is TGTGCCATCAGTGAAACAGGGACCGATGAGCAGTTCTTC.

The chain has TRBV20-1 and TRBJ2-7; no firm D call. Per germline, CDR1 DFQATT and CDR2 SNEGSKA (reference sequence). The V end was cut by 7 bases, the J end by 2 bases, with 9 bases between. This CDR3 has 11 residues. The CDR3 loop reads CSVPAPYEQYF. DNA for the CDR3: TGCAGTGTTCCAGCGCCCTACGAGCAGTACTTC.

The table lists this clonotype with many counts. V and J are TRBV25-1 and TRBJ1-1; TRBD1 might be the D (6 bases). Looked up from germline, CDR1 is MGHDK and CDR2 is SYGVNS. This CDR3 spans 15 amino acids. V lost 4 bases to trimming and J lost 0 bases, with 12 bases between them. The DNA for the CDR3 is TGTGCCAGCAGTGCAGGACAGCTCCTGAACACTGAAGCTTTCTTT. This translates into CASSAGQLLNTEAFF.

This clonotype occurred many times. V usage is TRBV11-1 and J usage is TRBJ1-1; D uncertain. This CDR3 comprises 15 residues. Germline V lookup: CDR1 SGHAT, CDR2 FQDESV (reference sequence). V was pared by 6 bases and J by 1 base, with 15 bases between. The CDR3 loop is CASRRRWERNTEAFF. Here the CDR3 DNA reads TGTGCCAGCAGAAGGCGCTGGGAGAGGAACACTGAAGCTTTCTTT.

This clonotype was seen at least ten times. This sequence joins TRBV5-6 and TRBJ2-1; weak D call: TRBD2 (5 bases). V lost 3 bases, J lost 2 bases, and 12 bases lay in between. Germline assignment: CDR1 SGHDT and CDR2 YYEEEE. This CDR3 comprises 15 residues. The CDR3 DNA reads TGTGCCAGCAGCTCCCAGGAGGCAGCCTACAATGAGCAGTTCTTC. It encodes CASSSQEAAYNEQFF.

This clonotype appeared once. A read error may explain this, as a much larger clone is one base away. The chain joins TRBV28 to TRBJ1-6; no clear D. Germline values: CDR1 MDHEN, CDR2 SYDVKM. This CDR3 region has 13 residues. Trimming cost V 2 bases and J 8 bases, with 7 bases left between them. In DNA form, the CDR3 reads TGTGCCAGCAGTTTACTGGACCATTCACCCCTCCACTTT. It is translated as CASSLLDHSPLHF.

This clonotype was seen more than once but under ten times. The CDR3 loop reads CASSFGRGILGVRNTEAFF. The CDR3 DNA is TGTGCCAGCAGTTTCGGCAGGGGGATACTGGGGGTCCGGAACACTGAAGCTTTCTTT. V and J are TRBV28 and TRBJ1-1; 7 bases are shared with TRBD1. The CDR3 contains 19 residues. Germline loops: CDR1 MDHEN, CDR2 SYDVKM. V dropped 3 bases and J dropped 1; count of bases not matched to a gene: 17.

V and J are TRBV14 and TRBJ2-2, with 7 bases aligning to TRBD1. This CDR3 has 16 amino acids. Germline trimming cut 2 bases from V and 4 bases from J; bases unmatched to any gene: 7. Germline V gene lookup returns CDR1 SGHDN and CDR2 FVKESK. CDR3 sequence: CASSQIDRAVTGELFF. The CDR3 DNA sequence: TGTGCCAGCAGCCAAATAGACAGGGCGGTCACCGGGGAGCTGTTTTTT.

With regard to this clonotype: A much larger clone differs from this one at a single base, so this may be a read error. V gene TRBV11-2 combines with J gene TRBJ2-5; D is perhaps TRBD1 or TRBD2 (5 bases each). The V gene lost 10 bases and the J gene lost 4 bases, with 25 bases spanning the gap. Germline lookup yields CDR1 SGHAT and CDR2 FQNNGV. The CDR3 spans 16 residues. CDR3 amino acids: CANSIQRFRAGETQYF. For the CDR3, the DNA is TGTGCCAACAGTATTCAGCGGTTCAGGGCCGGAGAGACCCAGTACTTC.

This clonotype was seen repeatedly, ten times or more. V is TRBV7-9 and J is TRBJ2-7; 9 bases align to TRBD1. The CDR3 extends over 14 amino acids. V lost 5 bases and J lost 5; bases outside the gene matches: 7. Germline CDR1 SEHNR, CDR2 FQNEAQ (reference sequence). The CDR3 coding sequence is TGTGCCAGCAGCACAGGGGACAGGGACCACGAGCAGTACTTC. Protein: CASSTGDRDHEQYF.

The chain employs TRBV18 and TRBJ2-6, with D uncertain. The CDR3 has 16 residues. Trimming took 0 bases from V and 0 from J, leaving 6 bases between them. The germline V gene has CDR1 KGHSH and CDR2 LQKENI. This CDR3 is CASSPPPGSGANVLTF. The CDR3 DNA reads as TGTGCCAGCTCACCACCCCCGGGCTCTGGGGCCAACGTCCTGACTTTC.

This clonotype has a handful of counts. The rearrangement uses TRBV7-9 and TRBJ1-1; possibly TRBD1 for D (5 bases). Per germline, CDR1 SEHNR and CDR2 FQNEAQ (reference sequence). The length of the CDR3 is 17 residues. V lost 7 bases and J lost 1, with 22 bases in between. This chain's CDR3 is CASTLTMGGGRNTEAFF. CDR3 coding DNA: TGTGCCAGCACCCTAACGATGGGTGGGGGGAGGAACACTGAAGCTTTCTTT.

At least ten counts were recorded for this clonotype. CDR3 in DNA: TGTGCCAGCAGCCCAACTAGGAGCTCCTACAATGAGCAGTTCTTC. It yields the protein CASSPTRSSYNEQFF. The chain joins TRBV7-2 to TRBJ2-1, with TRBD2 as a possible D gene (5 bases). The CDR3 runs to 15 residues. V shed 5 bases and J shed 0 bases, with 11 bases lying between them. CDR1 SGHTA and CDR2 FQGNSA come from the germline V gene.